The clone carrying this TCR beta chain was recorded a few times. This sample stems from a study of response to subunit inactivated influenza vaccine. CDR1 is MGHDK, CDR2 SYGVNS, per germline. The V gene end was trimmed by 1 base and the J gene end by 8 bases; junction bases not matched to a gene: 19. The CDR3 loop spans 19 amino acids. MiXCR, run by TCRdb on the RT-PCR reads, gives a single entry per CDR3 protein. The sample yields some 850,000 distinct CDR3 sequences, roughly 20% seen once. The chain combines TRBV25-1 with TRBJ2-1; TRBD2 matches at 8 bases. The material was PBMCs from blood, obtained roughly 5 days after vaccination. The receptor was derived from a man aged 45-65 years who received an inactivated influenza vaccine. In DNA form, the CDR3 reads TGTGCCAGCAGTGAATGGGTCGGGAGGGCCGGAGTAGTGATAGATGAGCAGTTCTTC. It yields the protein CASSEWVGRAGVVIDEQFF.